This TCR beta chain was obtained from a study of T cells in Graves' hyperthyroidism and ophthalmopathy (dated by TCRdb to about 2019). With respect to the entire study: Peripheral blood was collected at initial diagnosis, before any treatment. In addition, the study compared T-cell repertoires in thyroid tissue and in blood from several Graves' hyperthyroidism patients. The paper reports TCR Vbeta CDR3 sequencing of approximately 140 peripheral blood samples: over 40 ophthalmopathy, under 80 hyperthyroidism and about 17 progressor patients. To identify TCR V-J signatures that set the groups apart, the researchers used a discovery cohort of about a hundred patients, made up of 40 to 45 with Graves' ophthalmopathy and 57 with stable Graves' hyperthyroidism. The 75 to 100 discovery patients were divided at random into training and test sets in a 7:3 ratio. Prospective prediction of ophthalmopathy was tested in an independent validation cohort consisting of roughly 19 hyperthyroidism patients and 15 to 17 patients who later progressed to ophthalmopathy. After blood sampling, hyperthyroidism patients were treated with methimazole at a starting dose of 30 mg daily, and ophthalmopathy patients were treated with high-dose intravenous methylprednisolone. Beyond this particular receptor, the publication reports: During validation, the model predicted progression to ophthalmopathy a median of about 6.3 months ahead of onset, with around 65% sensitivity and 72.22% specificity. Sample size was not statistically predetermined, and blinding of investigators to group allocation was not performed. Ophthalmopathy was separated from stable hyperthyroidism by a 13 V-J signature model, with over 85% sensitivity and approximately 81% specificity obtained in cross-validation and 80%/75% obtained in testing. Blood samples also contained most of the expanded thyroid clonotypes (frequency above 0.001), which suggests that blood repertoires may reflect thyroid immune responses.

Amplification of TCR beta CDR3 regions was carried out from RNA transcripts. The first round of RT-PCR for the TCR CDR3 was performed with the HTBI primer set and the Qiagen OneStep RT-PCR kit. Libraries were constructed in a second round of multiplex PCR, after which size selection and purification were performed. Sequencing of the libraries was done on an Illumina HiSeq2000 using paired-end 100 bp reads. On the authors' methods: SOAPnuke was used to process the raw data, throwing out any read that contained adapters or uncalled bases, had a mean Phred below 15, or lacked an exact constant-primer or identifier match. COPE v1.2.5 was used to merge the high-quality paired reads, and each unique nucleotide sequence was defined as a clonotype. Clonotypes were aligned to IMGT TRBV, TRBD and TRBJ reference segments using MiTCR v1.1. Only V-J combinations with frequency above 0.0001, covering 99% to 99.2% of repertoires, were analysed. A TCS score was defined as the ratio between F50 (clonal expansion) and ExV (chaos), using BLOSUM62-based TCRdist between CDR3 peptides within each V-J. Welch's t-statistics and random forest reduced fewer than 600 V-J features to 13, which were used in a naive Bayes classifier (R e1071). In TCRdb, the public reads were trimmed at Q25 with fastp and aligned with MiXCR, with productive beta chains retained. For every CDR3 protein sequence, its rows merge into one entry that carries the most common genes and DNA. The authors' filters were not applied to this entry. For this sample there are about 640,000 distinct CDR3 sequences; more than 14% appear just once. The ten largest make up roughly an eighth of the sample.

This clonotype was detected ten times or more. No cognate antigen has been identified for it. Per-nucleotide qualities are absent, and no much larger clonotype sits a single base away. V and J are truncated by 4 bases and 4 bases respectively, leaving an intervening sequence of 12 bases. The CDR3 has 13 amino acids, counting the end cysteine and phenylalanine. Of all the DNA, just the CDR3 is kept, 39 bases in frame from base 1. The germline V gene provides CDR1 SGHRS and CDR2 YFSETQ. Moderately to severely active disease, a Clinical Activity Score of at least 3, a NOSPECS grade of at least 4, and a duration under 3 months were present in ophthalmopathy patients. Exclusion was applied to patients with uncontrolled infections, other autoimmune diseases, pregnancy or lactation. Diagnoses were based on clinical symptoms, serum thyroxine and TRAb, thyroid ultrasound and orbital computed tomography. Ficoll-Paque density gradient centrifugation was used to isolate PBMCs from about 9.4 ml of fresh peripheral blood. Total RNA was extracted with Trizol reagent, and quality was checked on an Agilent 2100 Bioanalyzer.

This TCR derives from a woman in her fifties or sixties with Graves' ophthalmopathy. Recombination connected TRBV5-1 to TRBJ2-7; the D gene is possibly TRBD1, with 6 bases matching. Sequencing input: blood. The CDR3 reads CASSRDRPYEQYF. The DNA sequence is TGCGCCAGCAGCCGAGACAGGCCGTACGAGCAGTACTTC.